A selection of T cell receptor beta chains follows, all from one sample in a study of graft-versus-host responses after intestinal transplantation. Libraries were prepared by immunoSEQ multiplex PCR; TCRdb keeps only in-frame clonotypes and omits some of them. Among over 20,000 clones listed, 75% to 90% were seen once. Sequencing was performed on PBMCs, taken around 65 days after intestinal transplantation. Every receptor here comes from a human patient who received an intestinal transplant, so some T cells may come from the graft donor. Each CDR3 is given with its conserved first and last residue. Each record gives: clone size, D gene, J gene, V gene, CDR3 protein, CDR3 DNA. A D gene is named only where the DNA matches it firmly. The size entry is marked missing in some rows and otherwise reads once, few, many or a size class.

size: -; D: -; J: TRBJ2-3; V: TRBV5-1; CDR3: CASSLVDRRLRYF; DNA: TGCGCCAGCAGCTTGGTGGACCGACGACTCCGGTATTTT
size: -; D: -; J: TRBJ1-2; V: TRBV30; CDR3: CAWSRGRLFPSYGYTF; DNA: TGTGCCTGGAGTAGGGGCCGACTTTTTCCTTCCTATGGCTACACCTTC
size: -; D: -; J: TRBJ2-7; V: TRBV2; CDR3: CASSFDRTSYEQYF; DNA: TGTGCCAGCAGTTTTGACAGGACCTCCTACGAGCAGTACTTC
size: -; D: -; J: TRBJ1-2; V: TRBV7-2; CDR3: CASSLMDEWGGKDYGYTF; DNA: TGTGCCAGCAGCTTAATGGACGAGTGGGGGGGTAAGGACTATGGCTACACCTTC
size: -; D: TRBD1; J: TRBJ1-1; V: TRBV6-5; CDR3: CASSSGYRGSTEAFF; DNA: TGTGCCAGCAGTTCCGGATACAGGGGCAGCACTGAAGCTTTCTTT
size: -; D: TRBD2; J: TRBJ2-7; V: TRBV4-1; CDR3: CASSQAPGLATYEQYF; DNA: TGCGCCAGCAGCCAAGCTCCGGGACTAGCCACCTACGAGCAGTACTTC
size: once; D: -; J: TRBJ2-3; V: TRBV11-2; CDR3: CASLDISTDTQYF; DNA: TGTGCCAGCCTTGACATAAGCACAGATACGCAGTATTTT
size: -; D: TRBD2; J: TRBJ2-2; V: TRBV7-6; CDR3: CASSSLAGGFTGELFF; DNA: TGTGCCAGCAGCTCCCTCGCGGGGGGCTTTACCGGGGAGCTGTTTTTT
size: -; D: -; J: TRBJ2-2; V: TRBV6-6; CDR3: CASSYSRPNTGELFF; DNA: TGTGCCAGCAGTTATTCAAGGCCCAACACCGGGGAGCTGTTTTTT
size: -; D: -; J: TRBJ2-1; V: TRBV9; CDR3: CASSVDENEQFF; DNA: TGTGCCAGCAGCGTAGACGAGAATGAGCAGTTCTTC
size: -; D: -; J: TRBJ1-1; V: TRBV7-9; CDR3: CASSATDSVPLSEAFF; DNA: TGTGCCAGCAGCGCCACGGACAGTGTTCCCCTTTCCGAAGCTTTCTTT
size: -; D: TRBD2; J: TRBJ2-7; V: TRBV4-3; CDR3: CASSQTFRRGAGGLYEQYF; DNA: TGCGCCAGCAGCCAAACGTTTCGTCGGGGCGCGGGGGGGCTCTACGAGCAGTACTTC
size: -; D: -; J: TRBJ2-7; V: TRBV4-3; CDR3: CASSQDLATEQYF; DNA: TGCGCCAGCAGCCAAGATCTGGCGACCGAGCAGTACTTC
size: -; D: -; J: TRBJ2-7; V: TRBV10-1; CDR3: CARLLQGASYEQYF; DNA: TGCGCCAGACTCCTTCAGGGTGCCTCCTACGAGCAGTACTTC
size: -; D: -; J: TRBJ2-7; V: TRBV29-1; CDR3: CSVEDGQSSYEQYF; DNA: TGCAGCGTTGAAGATGGACAGAGCTCCTACGAGCAGTACTTC
size: -; D: TRBD1; J: TRBJ1-1; V: TRBV4-3; CDR3: CASRRQGEDEKAFF; DNA: TGCGCCAGCAGAAGACAGGGGGAAGACGAAAAAGCTTTCTTT
size: -; D: TRBD2; J: TRBJ2-5; V: TRBV29-1; CDR3: CSVEDLREEEETQYF; DNA: TGCAGCGTTGAAGATCTCCGGGAGGAGGAAGAGACCCAGTACTTC
size: -; D: TRBD2; J: TRBJ2-7; V: TRBV27; CDR3: CASSLYPWTSGGAREQYF; DNA: TGTGCCAGCAGTTTATATCCCTGGACTAGCGGGGGGGCCCGCGAGCAGTACTTC
size: few; D: TRBD1; J: TRBJ1-3; V: TRBV10-3; CDR3: CAISGDRDGNTIYF; DNA: TGTGCCATCAGTGGGGACAGGGATGGAAACACCATATATTTT
size: -; D: TRBD1; J: TRBJ2-7; V: TRBV19; CDR3: CASSTGGYEQYF; DNA: TGTGCCAGTAGTACAGGGGGCTACGAGCAGTACTTC
size: -; D: -; J: TRBJ2-3; V: TRBV6-6; CDR3: CASSYDTDTQYF; DNA: TGTGCCAGCAGTTATGACACAGATACGCAGTATTTT
size: medium-sized; D: TRBD1; J: TRBJ2-2; V: TRBV6-5; CDR3: CASRTGDTGELFF; DNA: TGTGCCAGCAGGACAGGGGACACCGGGGAGCTGTTTTTT